The T cell receptor beta chain under discussion was sequenced for a study of T cells in Graves' hyperthyroidism and ophthalmopathy. Study-wide points: Blood held most thyroid clonotypes expanded above 0.001 frequency.

There are many counts of this clonotype. The antigen remains undetermined. It was RNA transcripts that yielded the amplified TCR beta CDR3 regions. RT-PCR in the first round (using the HTBI primer set) targeted the TCR CDR3. TCRdb reprocessed the multiplex PCR reads via MiXCR and lists one record per CDR3 protein. The table records 540,000 or so distinct CDR3 sequences, about a sixth of them present only once. J was trimmed by 2 bases and V by 2 bases; bases with no gene match: 6. The CDR3 extends over 15 amino acids. CDR1 and CDR2 (germline): DFQATT, SNEGSKA (reference sequence). Lactation, pregnancy, other autoimmune disease or uncontrolled infection excluded patients.

This rearrangement joins TRBV20-1 to TRBJ2-3, with TRBD2 matching over 8 bases. The clonotype originates from a woman in her thirties with Graves' hyperthyroidism. The sequenced sample was blood. As DNA, the CDR3 is TGCAGTGCTAGATCACTAGCGGAGCCCACAGATACGCAGTATTTT. Translating gives CSARSLAEPTDTQYF.